This TCR beta chain was recovered during a study of shared clonotypes between healthy human individuals. Study results and limitations: Clonotype sharing among donors likely depends on sequencing depth. The researchers took only blood, and tissue repertoires probably look different.

This clone was observed a single time. Its antigen is undetermined. The V segment lost 4 bases and the J segment 6 bases; nucleotides outside the gene matches: 12. The CDR3 covers 18 residues. Germline CDR1 and CDR2: SGHRS and YFSETQ. Partitioning of CD4+ cells yielded a CD45RA+ naive subset and a CD45RA-negative memory subset. TCRdb's copy holds only in-frame clones and misses some; the assay was immunoSEQ multiplex PCR. The table includes about 1.1 million clones, roughly 80% detected once. The specimen was memory CD4+ T cells from PBMCs. The subset was: CD45RA-negative fraction. V is TRBV5-1 and J is TRBJ2-2, with 13 bases that match TRBD2. This sequence was found in a young man in good health. Some clones in this sample may be carry-over from other donors' samples. DNA for the CDR3: TGCGCCAGCAGCGACGGACTAGCGGGAGCCTGGGATCCCGGGGAGCTGTTTTTT. This encodes CASSDGLAGAWDPGELFF. The complete variable domain, with remaining parts taken from reference TRBV5-1 and TRBJ2-2, reads KAGVTQTPRYLIKTRGQQVTLSCSPISGHRSVSWYQQTPGQGLQFLFEYFSETQRNKGNFPGRFSGRQFSNSRSEMNVSTLELGDSALYLCASSDGLAGAWDPGELFFGEGSRLTVL.